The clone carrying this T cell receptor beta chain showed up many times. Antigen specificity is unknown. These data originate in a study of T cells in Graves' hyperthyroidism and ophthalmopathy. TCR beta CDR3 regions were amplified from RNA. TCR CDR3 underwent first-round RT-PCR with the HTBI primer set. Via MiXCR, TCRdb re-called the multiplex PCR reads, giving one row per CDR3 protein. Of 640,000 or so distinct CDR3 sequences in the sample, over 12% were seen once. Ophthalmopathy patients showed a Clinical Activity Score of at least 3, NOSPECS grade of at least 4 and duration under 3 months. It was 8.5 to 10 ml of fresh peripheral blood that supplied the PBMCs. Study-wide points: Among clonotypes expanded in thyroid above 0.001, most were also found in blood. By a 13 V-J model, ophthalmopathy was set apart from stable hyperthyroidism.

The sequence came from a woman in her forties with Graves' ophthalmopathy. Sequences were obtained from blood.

CDR3 region: CASSPQVQETQYF. CDR3 in DNA: TGTGCCAGCAGCCCACAAGTCCAAGAGACCCAGTACTTC. The V gene is TRBV7-2, the J gene TRBJ2-5; D uncertain. The CDR3 has 13 residues. Trimming took 5 bases from V and 1 from J, leaving 8 bases between them. Germline loops: CDR1 SGHTA, CDR2 FQGNSA.